The clone carrying this TCR beta chain has a count of ten or more. Its antigen is as yet unknown. One entry per CDR3 protein, called by TCRdb with MiXCR from the 5' RACE reads. Among roughly 280,000 distinct CDR3 sequences listed, just under 9.5% were seen once. This specimen belongs to a study of identical twins. From germline, CDR1 is LGHDT and CDR2 YNNKEL (reference sequence). The V gene end was trimmed by 2 bases and the J gene end by 9 bases; junction bases not matched to a gene: 12. The CDR3 runs 16 residues. Findings of the study overall: Carriage of fewer insertions was seen in abundant cord blood beta clonotypes, whereas memory repertoires showed none. Beta out-of-frame sequences showed weaker excess sharing between twins.

The same data also went into a second study, on yellow fever vaccine responses in identical twins. As that study records: The T cell response to vaccination in identical twins was reportedly partly convergent and partly personalized.

The sample consisted of CD8+ T cells sorted from blood. The sequence was obtained from a woman in her late teens or twenties in good health. V and J are TRBV3-1 and TRBJ2-1; TRBD1 matches 8 bases. The CDR3 nucleotides are TGTGCCAGCAGCCAACCGCTTTGGCAGGGGGCTATTGAGCAGTTCTTC. Its translation: CASSQPLWQGAIEQFF.